Listed below are T cell receptor beta chains from one sample, sequenced in a study of shared clonotypes between healthy human individuals. The protocol was immunoSEQ multiplex PCR, while the TCRdb copy is restricted to in-frame clones and leaves out a portion. The data show roughly 2,000,000 clones, around 96% seen once. The specimen was naive CD8+ T cells sorted from blood. All receptors come from a man aged 18 to 29 in good health. CDR3s include the opening cysteine and the closing phenylalanine or tryptophan. D genes are given only for firm matches. Size tells how often a clone was seen (once, few, many) or the class of an expanded clone, and some rows leave it out.

j_gene: TRBJ2-7; d_gene: -; v_gene: TRBV11-2; abundance: -; CDR3nt: TGTGCCAGCAGCTTACGGCAGAGCTACTACGAGCAGTACTTC; CDR3aa: CASSLRQSYYEQYF
j_gene: TRBJ2-7; d_gene: -; v_gene: TRBV4-1; abundance: -; CDR3nt: TGCGCCAGCAGCCAAGAGCTCAGTCCCTACGAGCAGTACTTC; CDR3aa: CASSQELSPYEQYF
j_gene: TRBJ2-7; d_gene: -; v_gene: TRBV6-5; abundance: -; CDR3nt: TGTGCCAGCAGTTACTCGAGGAGTAGCTCCTACGAGCAGTACTTC; CDR3aa: CASSYSRSSSYEQYF
j_gene: TRBJ1-4; d_gene: -; v_gene: TRBV12-2; abundance: -; CDR3nt: TGTGCAAGTCGCCGACAGGAGGGAGGGGCGAATAAAAAACTGTTTTTT; CDR3aa: CASRRQEGGANKKLFF
j_gene: TRBJ1-2; d_gene: -; v_gene: TRBV12-5; abundance: -; CDR3nt: TGTGCTAGTGGTTTAGGGGGGGAAGTTTATGGCTACACCTTC; CDR3aa: CASGLGGEVYGYTF
j_gene: TRBJ2-7; d_gene: -; v_gene: TRBV18; abundance: -; CDR3nt: TGTGCCAGCTCACCCGGGGGAGGGGGTTCCTACGAGCAGTACTTC; CDR3aa: CASSPGGGGSYEQYF
j_gene: TRBJ2-7; d_gene: -; v_gene: TRBV9; abundance: once; CDR3nt: TGTGCCAGCAGCGTAGCTCTAGCAGACGAGCAGTACTTC; CDR3aa: CASSVALADEQYF
j_gene: TRBJ2-2; d_gene: TRBD1; v_gene: TRBV27; abundance: -; CDR3nt: TGTGCCAGCAGTCGCGCTCCCGGGACAGCACAAAGGAGCGGGGAGCTGTTTTTT; CDR3aa: CASSRAPGTAQRSGELFF
j_gene: TRBJ2-3; d_gene: -; v_gene: TRBV19; abundance: -; CDR3nt: TGTGCCAGTAGTATGATGGGGGTTCCAGATACGCAGTATTTT; CDR3aa: CASSMMGVPDTQYF
j_gene: TRBJ2-1; d_gene: -; v_gene: TRBV5-4; abundance: once; CDR3nt: TGTGCCAGCAGCTACGGTTGGGGGGATGAGCAGTTCTTC; CDR3aa: CASSYGWGDEQFF
j_gene: TRBJ2-2; d_gene: -; v_gene: TRBV29-1; abundance: -; CDR3nt: TGCAGCGTTGAAGGGGGCACGCACACCGGGGAGCTGTTTTTT; CDR3aa: CSVEGGTHTGELFF
j_gene: TRBJ1-4; d_gene: -; v_gene: TRBV20-1; abundance: once; CDR3nt: TGCAGTGCTAGAGATGTTGAAAAACTGTTTTTT; CDR3aa: CSARDVEKLFF
j_gene: TRBJ2-5; d_gene: -; v_gene: TRBV18; abundance: -; CDR3nt: TGTGCCAGCTCACCAAGGCCAGGGGAGACGCAAGAGACCCAGTACTTC; CDR3aa: CASSPRPGETQETQYF
j_gene: TRBJ2-3; d_gene: -; v_gene: TRBV10-3; abundance: -; CDR3nt: TGTGCCATCAGTGACCCCGGGAGCACAGATACGCAGTATTTT; CDR3aa: CAISDPGSTDTQYF
j_gene: TRBJ1-1; d_gene: TRBD1; v_gene: TRBV19; abundance: -; CDR3nt: TGTGCCAGTAGTAACCAGGGGGACACTGAAGCTTTCTTT; CDR3aa: CASSNQGDTEAFF
j_gene: TRBJ2-3; d_gene: -; v_gene: TRBV7-9; abundance: once; CDR3nt: TGTGCCAGCAGCGGATGGGAAGCGATTAGCACAGATACGCAGTATTTT; CDR3aa: CASSGWEAISTDTQYF
j_gene: TRBJ2-5; d_gene: -; v_gene: TRBV13; abundance: -; CDR3nt: TGTGCCAGCAGCACACAGAGTGAGGAGACCCAGTACTTC; CDR3aa: CASSTQSEETQYF
j_gene: TRBJ1-1; d_gene: -; v_gene: TRBV12-5; abundance: -; CDR3nt: TGTGCTAGTGGTTTGGCCGCCGACAGTGAAGCTTTCTTT; CDR3aa: CASGLAADSEAFF
j_gene: TRBJ2-7; d_gene: -; v_gene: TRBV5-5; abundance: -; CDR3nt: TGTGCCAGCAGCTTGGAAGTTGTAGAGCAGTACTTC; CDR3aa: CASSLEVVEQYF
j_gene: TRBJ1-4; d_gene: TRBD1; v_gene: TRBV5-1; abundance: -; CDR3nt: TGCGCCAGCAGCTTGGTAGGACAGGGCAAGTGGAATGAAAAACTGTTTTTT; CDR3aa: CASSLVGQGKWNEKLFF
j_gene: TRBJ1-1; d_gene: -; v_gene: TRBV4-3; abundance: -; CDR3nt: TGCGCCAGCGGGCTTGGGGTGAACACTGAAGCTTTCTTT; CDR3aa: CASGLGVNTEAFF
j_gene: TRBJ2-3; d_gene: -; v_gene: TRBV27; abundance: -; CDR3nt: TGTGCCAGCAGTTCCGGGCCTTCCCTTCGTACCGATACGCAGTATTTT; CDR3aa: CASSSGPSLRTDTQYF
j_gene: TRBJ2-1; d_gene: -; v_gene: TRBV7-2; abundance: -; CDR3nt: TGTGCCAGCAGCGCCTGGGACGGGGCAAATGAGCAGTTCTTC; CDR3aa: CASSAWDGANEQFF
j_gene: TRBJ1-2; d_gene: -; v_gene: TRBV13; abundance: -; CDR3nt: TGTGCCAGCAGCTTAGAGGCAGGGCGTTGGGATGGCTACACCTTC; CDR3aa: CASSLEAGRWDGYTF
j_gene: TRBJ2-1; d_gene: -; v_gene: TRBV27; abundance: -; CDR3nt: TGTGCCAGCAGTTCCTTAGGGGGGAACTACAATGAGCAGTTCTTC; CDR3aa: CASSSLGGNYNEQFF
j_gene: TRBJ1-2; d_gene: -; v_gene: TRBV6-5; abundance: once; CDR3nt: TGTGCCAGCAGTTACTCTGAGGGCATCAATGGCTACACCTTC; CDR3aa: CASSYSEGINGYTF
j_gene: TRBJ2-7; d_gene: TRBD2; v_gene: TRBV10-2; abundance: -; CDR3nt: TGCGCCAGCAGTGAGTTAGCGGGGAACTCCTACGAGCAGTACTTC; CDR3aa: CASSELAGNSYEQYF
j_gene: TRBJ1-2; d_gene: TRBD1; v_gene: TRBV6-5; abundance: once; CDR3nt: TGTGCCAGCAGTTTAGGACAGGGATTCTATGGCTACACCTTC; CDR3aa: CASSLGQGFYGYTF
j_gene: TRBJ1-1; d_gene: TRBD1; v_gene: TRBV7-8; abundance: -; CDR3nt: TGTGCCAGCAGCTTAGACAGGACAGGTGTGGCCTTT; CDR3aa: CASSLDRTGVAF
j_gene: TRBJ2-1; d_gene: -; v_gene: TRBV6-5; abundance: -; CDR3nt: TGTGCCAGCAGTTACTCAGGGGGTAGGAATGAGCAGTTCTTC; CDR3aa: CASSYSGGRNEQFF
j_gene: TRBJ2-1; d_gene: TRBD1; v_gene: TRBV13; abundance: -; CDR3nt: TGTGCCAGCAGCTTTAGTTTCCCGGGACAGGGACCCTACAATGAGCAGTTCTTC; CDR3aa: CASSFSFPGQGPYNEQFF
j_gene: TRBJ1-1; d_gene: -; v_gene: TRBV19; abundance: -; CDR3nt: TGTGCCAGTAGTCCATACGACGGGAACACTGAAGCTTTCTTT; CDR3aa: CASSPYDGNTEAFF
j_gene: TRBJ1-5; d_gene: -; v_gene: TRBV13; abundance: -; CDR3nt: TGTGCCAGCAGCTTTGGCAGGGAGGGCAATCAGCCCCAGCATTTT; CDR3aa: CASSFGREGNQPQHF
j_gene: TRBJ1-2; d_gene: -; v_gene: TRBV6-6; abundance: -; CDR3nt: TGTGCCAGCAGTTCTACAGCGTTCTATGGCTACACCTTC; CDR3aa: CASSSTAFYGYTF
j_gene: TRBJ2-7; d_gene: TRBD2; v_gene: TRBV4-3; abundance: -; CDR3nt: TGCGCCAGCAGCCAAGGTTGGGGCCTGGTAGCGGGAGTTTATGAGCAGTACTTC; CDR3aa: CASSQGWGLVAGVYEQYF
j_gene: TRBJ2-1; d_gene: -; v_gene: TRBV7-9; abundance: -; CDR3nt: TGTGCCAGCAGCCATGACAGGAGCTCCTACAATGAGCAGTTCTTC; CDR3aa: CASSHDRSSYNEQFF
j_gene: TRBJ1-3; d_gene: TRBD1; v_gene: TRBV9; abundance: -; CDR3nt: TGTGCCAGCAGCTCCTGGACAGGGTCCTCTGGAAACACCATATATTTT; CDR3aa: CASSSWTGSSGNTIYF
j_gene: TRBJ2-4; d_gene: TRBD2; v_gene: TRBV27; abundance: -; CDR3nt: TGTGCCAGCAGCTCGGGGGGAATAGCCAAAAACATTCAGTACTTC; CDR3aa: CASSSGGIAKNIQYF
j_gene: TRBJ2-5; d_gene: TRBD2; v_gene: TRBV9; abundance: -; CDR3nt: TGTGCCAGCAGCGCCGGACTAGCGGGAAATCAAGAGACCCAGTACTTC; CDR3aa: CASSAGLAGNQETQYF